These 29 T cell receptor beta chains were all obtained from the same sample, sequenced in a study of cytomegalovirus exposure and HLA in healthy donors. PCR was performed using 60 Vbeta and 13 Jbeta primers. Libraries were prepared by immunoSEQ multiplex PCR; TCRdb keeps only in-frame clonotypes and omits some of them. In the table there are 65,000 or so clones, around 73% of which are singletons. Sequenced: PBMCs. All receptors come from a girl aged 5-17 years in good health and CMV-seropositive.

In DNA, the CDR3 is TGCAGCGTTGTCGCCACCGGGAGTCACTATGGCTACACCTTC. The encoded protein is CSVVATGSHYGYTF. The chain employs TRBV29-1 and TRBJ1-2; D unresolved. With 4 bases removed from V and 3 bases from J, the gap between germline ends came to 15 bases. The CDR3 has 14 amino acids. CDR1 is SQVTM and CDR2 is ANQGSEA in the germline V gene.

The chain uses TRBV4-1 and TRBJ1-4; 9 nucleotides align to TRBD1. The CDR3 covers 15 residues. Germline assignment: CDR1 MGHRA and CDR2 YSYEKL. V lost 3 bases, J lost 8 bases, and 7 bases stayed unmatched. The CDR3 DNA reads TGCGCCAGCAGCCATGGGGACAGGGAAGTCGAAAAACTGTTTTTT. Translation gives CASSHGDREVEKLFF.

V gene TRBV6-1 combines with J gene TRBJ2-7, with 12 bases that match TRBD2. The V and J ends lost 3 bases and 5 bases, in that order; junction bases with no gene match: 8. The CDR3 has 16 amino acids. Germline CDR1 MNHNS, CDR2 SASEGT. The DNA of the CDR3 is TGTGCCAGCAGTGATTCAAGACTAGCGGGAGTACACGAGCAGTACTTC. This gives the protein CASSDSRLAGVHEQYF.

The chain uses TRBV19 and TRBJ1-1; D is unclear. Trimming cost V 6 bases and J 1 base, with 12 bases left between them. The CDR3 runs 14 residues. Per the germline V gene, CDR1 is LNHDA and CDR2 is SQIVND (reference sequence). CDR3 loop: CASSPDTPNTEAFF. Written as DNA, the CDR3 is TGTGCCAGTAGCCCCGACACTCCGAACACTGAAGCTTTCTTT.

This clone came up a few times. The V call is TRBV10-2, the J call TRBJ1-4; D is unclear. This CDR3 is 14 amino acids long. Germline V gene data show CDR1 as WSHSY and CDR2 as SAAADI. The V gene lost 10 bases and the J gene lost 0 bases, with 12 bases spanning the gap. The CDR3 nucleotides are TGCGCCACGACGGAGGGTACAACTAATGAAAAACTGTTTTTT. It encodes CATTEGTTNEKLFF.

V is TRBV11-2 and J is TRBJ2-7; a possible D gene is TRBD1 (5 bases). This CDR3 has 12 amino acids. The V end lost 5 bases, the J end lost 6 bases, and 11 bases lay between the germline ends. Germline CDR1 is SGHAT and CDR2 is FQNNGV. DNA for the CDR3: TGTGCCAGCAGCCCCCAGGGAAGCGAGCAGTACTTC. Translating it yields CASSPQGSEQYF.

V gene TRBV2 combines with J gene TRBJ1-4; a possible D gene is TRBD1 (6 bases). V lost 8 bases, J lost 0 bases, and 16 bases lay in between. CDR3 length: 16 residues. CDR1 is SNHLY and CDR2 is FYNNEI in the germline V gene. The CDR3: CASRWTESTTNEKLFF. CDR3 DNA: TGTGCCAGCCGTTGGACAGAATCAACAACTAATGAAAAACTGTTTTTT.

The V and J genes are TRBV19 and TRBJ1-5; 8 bases are a match to TRBD1. Per the germline V gene, CDR1 is LNHDA and CDR2 is SQIVND (reference sequence). The V segment lost 10 bases and the J segment 6 bases; nucleotides outside the gene matches: 5. This CDR3 is 12 amino acids long. Here the CDR3 reads CATDRGGQPQHF. The CDR3 DNA reads TGTGCCACAGACAGGGGCGGTCAGCCCCAGCATTTT.

J is TRBJ2-3 and V is TRBV6-1, with unresolved D. The CDR3 consists of 13 residues. Germline-derived CDR1 and CDR2 are MNHNS and SASEGT. Between the trimmed V and J ends, which lost 11 bases and 1 base, there was a span of 13 bases. CDR3 sequence: CAGLLQGTDTQYF. The DNA of the CDR3 is TGTGCCGGCCTCTTGCAGGGCACAGATACGCAGTATTTT.

This chain uses TRBV15 with TRBJ1-6; 7 nucleotides line up with TRBD1. Germline CDR1 LNHNV, CDR2 YYDKDF (reference sequence). Germline trimming cut 0 bases from V and 1 base from J; bases unmatched to any gene: 15. The CDR3 is 21 amino acids. CDR3 region: CATSRDLRQGRGVSYNSPLHF. The CDR3 DNA reads as TGTGCCACCAGCAGAGATCTCAGACAGGGAAGAGGTGTTTCCTATAATTCACCCCTCCACTTT.

The rearrangement joins TRBV6-1 to TRBJ2-7; 14 bases match TRBD2. Germline V gene data show CDR1 as MNHNS and CDR2 as SASEGT. There are 18 residues in the CDR3. Trimming at V came to 2 bases and at J to 0 bases, leaving 6 bases not matched to a gene. CDR3 in DNA: TGTGCCAGCAGTGAATTGGGACTAGCGGGGGCTTACTCCTACGAGCAGTACTTC. Translated: CASSELGLAGAYSYEQYF.

V gene TRBV25-1 combines with J gene TRBJ2-5; unclear D gene. The DNA matches TRBJ2-7 better at its end, which makes the J call doubtful. There are 11 residues in the CDR3. Germline-derived CDR1 and CDR2 are MGHDK and SYGVNS. In nucleotides, the CDR3 is TGTGCCAGCAGTGAAACCTACGAGCAGTACTTC. This gives the protein CASSETYEQYF.

The chain's CDR3 is CASSLTAGGTEKLFF. CDR3 DNA sequence: TGTGCCAGCAGCTTAACAGCAGGGGGTACTGAAAAACTGTTTTTT. The rearrangement joins TRBV7-2 to TRBJ1-4, with TRBD1 identical over 7 bases. With 2 bases clipped from V and 7 bases from J, the junction kept 7 bases outside the gene matches. The CDR3 extends over 15 amino acids. Germline CDR1 SGHTA, CDR2 FQGNSA.

This sequence joins TRBV18 and TRBJ1-1; 9 bases agree with TRBD1. This CDR3 is built from 14 residues. V dropped 5 bases and J dropped 7; count of bases not matched to a gene: 8. From germline, CDR1 is KGHSH and CDR2 LQKENI. CDR3 amino acids: CASSSGTGTIEAFF. The DNA of the CDR3 is TGTGCCAGCTCATCCGGGACAGGGACAATTGAAGCTTTCTTT.

The chain has TRBV6-5 and TRBJ2-7; D is undetermined. Germline V gives CDR1 MNHEY, CDR2 SVGAGI. The ends were cut back, 7 bases at V and 3 bases at J, with 16 bases in the middle. The CDR3 totals 14 residues. The CDR3 is CASTRDFRSYEQYF. The CDR3 region has the DNA TGTGCCAGCACCCGTGACTTTAGGAGCTACGAGCAGTACTTC.

The CDR3, as DNA: TGTGCCAGCAGCTTGCGTGGACAGACAAATTCACCCCTCCACTTT. Translating gives CASSLRGQTNSPLHF. The gene calls are TRBV5-6 and TRBJ1-6; weak D call: TRBD1 (6 bases). The CDR3 sequence is 15 residues long. V was cut by 1 base and J by 7 bases, with 12 bases left in between. Germline CDR1 and CDR2: SGHDT and YYEEEE.

The rearrangement uses TRBV4-3 and TRBJ2-7; maybe TRBD2 (6 bases). Looked up from germline, CDR1 is LGHNA and CDR2 is YSLEER. The CDR3 runs 14 residues. Trimming cost V 0 bases and J 2 bases, with 8 bases left between them. CDR3 DNA: TGCGCCAGCAGCCAAGATGGGGAGGCCTACGAGCAGTACTTC. Its translation: CASSQDGEAYEQYF.

The chain joins TRBV29-1 to TRBJ1-1; D remains unclear. The CDR3 extends over 13 amino acids. Germline V CDR1 and CDR2: SQVTM, ANQGSEA. Between the trimmed V and J ends, which lost 3 bases and 1 base, there was a span of 9 bases. CDR3 in DNA: TGCAGCGTTGACCGGGAGGAGAACACTGAAGCTTTCTTT. Translation: CSVDREENTEAFF.

V and J are TRBV10-1 and TRBJ1-6; D unclear. The CDR3 totals 16 residues. Looked up from germline, CDR1 is WNHNN and CDR2 is SYGVQD (reference sequence). The V gene lost 4 bases and the J gene lost 2 bases, with 12 bases spanning the gap. CDR3 sequence (DNA): TGCGCCAGCAGTGTAGGCAGACTTGCCTATAATTCACCCCTCCACTTT. This gives the protein CASSVGRLAYNSPLHF.

This chain links TRBV19 with TRBJ2-3; tentatively, D is TRBD2 (6 bases). The CDR3 consists of 12 residues. Germline loops: CDR1 LNHDA, CDR2 SQIVND (reference sequence). The ends were cut back, 5 bases at V and 11 bases at J, with 14 bases in the middle. This CDR3 is CASSPGTGGQYF. The CDR3 coding sequence is TGTGCCAGTAGTCCGGGGACCGGGGGGCAGTATTTT.

The chain uses TRBV14 and TRBJ1-1, with a tentative D call TRBD1 (6 bases). Germline V gives CDR1 SGHDN, CDR2 FVKESK. The CDR3 runs to 13 residues. V was pared by 5 bases and J by 7 bases, with 14 bases between. The CDR3 region has the DNA TGTGCCAGCAGCAGGCAGGGGCACCGTGAAGCTTTCTTT. It yields the protein CASSRQGHREAFF.

This chain joins TRBV30 and TRBJ1-5; the D gene is possibly TRBD1 (5 bases). Germline CDR1 and CDR2: GTSNPN and SVGIG (reference sequence). Trimming removed 2 bases at V and 7 bases at J, with 12 bases between. The CDR3 is 13 amino acids. The CDR3 loop reads CAWSSDRRQPQHF. The CDR3, as DNA: TGTGCCTGGAGTTCTGACAGACGCCAGCCCCAGCATTTT.

This clone showed up just once. This rearrangement joins TRBV28 to TRBJ1-2; 7 bases match TRBD1. Germline lookup yields CDR1 MDHEN and CDR2 SYDVKM. The CDR3 is made up of 12 amino acids. V shed 2 bases, J shed 6 bases, and the junction held 0 bases outside the gene matches. The CDR3 is CASSLDRDGYTF. The CDR3 region has the DNA TGTGCCAGCAGTTTAGACAGGGATGGCTACACCTTC.

V usage is TRBV28 and J usage is TRBJ1-1; the match to TRBD1 covers 7 bases. This CDR3 region has 13 residues. Trimming took 10 bases from V and 1 from J; bases not matched to a gene: 6. Per germline, CDR1 MDHEN and CDR2 SYDVKM. As DNA, the CDR3 is TGTGCCACCTTAGACAGGGCGAACACTGAAGCTTTCTTT. Its protein is CATLDRANTEAFF.

The chain recombines TRBV19 with TRBJ1-2, with D tentatively TRBD1 (6 bases). In germline, CDR1 is LNHDA, CDR2 SQIVND (reference sequence). The CDR3 consists of 14 residues. Trimming cost V 1 base and J 2 bases, with 8 bases left between them. This CDR3 is CASSIATGNYGYTF. In DNA, the CDR3 is TGTGCCAGTAGTATAGCTACAGGGAACTATGGCTACACCTTC.

The rearrangement uses TRBV30 and TRBJ2-5; the D gene is possibly TRBD1 (6 bases). The V and J ends lost 5 bases and 4 bases respectively, with 11 bases between them. There are 12 residues in the CDR3. Germline V CDR1 and CDR2: GTSNPN, SVGIG (reference sequence). The CDR3 nucleotides read TGTGCCTGGGGTCAGGGGCCAGAGACCCAGTACTTC. Translation gives CAWGQGPETQYF.

The V gene is TRBV15, the J gene TRBJ1-4; D not certain. V was trimmed by 8 bases and J by 3 bases, leaving 13 bases between them. CDR3 length: 14 residues. CDR1 is LNHNV and CDR2 is YYDKDF in the germline V gene (reference sequence). CDR3 coding DNA: TGTGCCACCCGCGGGTGGCCGCCTAATGAAAAACTGTTTTTT. It is translated as CATRGWPPNEKLFF.

The gene calls are TRBV11-2 and TRBJ1-2; 7 bases are a match to TRBD1. Trimming at V came to 5 bases and at J to 3 bases, leaving 18 bases not matched to a gene. CDR3 length: 18 residues. Germline values: CDR1 SGHAT, CDR2 FQNNGV. The CDR3 DNA is TGTGCCAGCAGCCGAAACGTTGTAATGGGGGACAGCCACTATGGCTACACCTTC. Its translation is CASSRNVVMGDSHYGYTF.

J is TRBJ1-2 and V is TRBV18; D remains unclear. The ends were cut back, 3 bases at V and 2 bases at J, with 10 bases in the middle. CDR1 is KGHSH, CDR2 LQKENI, per germline. The CDR3 has 14 residues. The CDR3, as DNA: TGTGCCAGCTCACCTTGGCAGGAAAACTATGGCTACACCTTC. It translates to CASSPWQENYGYTF.